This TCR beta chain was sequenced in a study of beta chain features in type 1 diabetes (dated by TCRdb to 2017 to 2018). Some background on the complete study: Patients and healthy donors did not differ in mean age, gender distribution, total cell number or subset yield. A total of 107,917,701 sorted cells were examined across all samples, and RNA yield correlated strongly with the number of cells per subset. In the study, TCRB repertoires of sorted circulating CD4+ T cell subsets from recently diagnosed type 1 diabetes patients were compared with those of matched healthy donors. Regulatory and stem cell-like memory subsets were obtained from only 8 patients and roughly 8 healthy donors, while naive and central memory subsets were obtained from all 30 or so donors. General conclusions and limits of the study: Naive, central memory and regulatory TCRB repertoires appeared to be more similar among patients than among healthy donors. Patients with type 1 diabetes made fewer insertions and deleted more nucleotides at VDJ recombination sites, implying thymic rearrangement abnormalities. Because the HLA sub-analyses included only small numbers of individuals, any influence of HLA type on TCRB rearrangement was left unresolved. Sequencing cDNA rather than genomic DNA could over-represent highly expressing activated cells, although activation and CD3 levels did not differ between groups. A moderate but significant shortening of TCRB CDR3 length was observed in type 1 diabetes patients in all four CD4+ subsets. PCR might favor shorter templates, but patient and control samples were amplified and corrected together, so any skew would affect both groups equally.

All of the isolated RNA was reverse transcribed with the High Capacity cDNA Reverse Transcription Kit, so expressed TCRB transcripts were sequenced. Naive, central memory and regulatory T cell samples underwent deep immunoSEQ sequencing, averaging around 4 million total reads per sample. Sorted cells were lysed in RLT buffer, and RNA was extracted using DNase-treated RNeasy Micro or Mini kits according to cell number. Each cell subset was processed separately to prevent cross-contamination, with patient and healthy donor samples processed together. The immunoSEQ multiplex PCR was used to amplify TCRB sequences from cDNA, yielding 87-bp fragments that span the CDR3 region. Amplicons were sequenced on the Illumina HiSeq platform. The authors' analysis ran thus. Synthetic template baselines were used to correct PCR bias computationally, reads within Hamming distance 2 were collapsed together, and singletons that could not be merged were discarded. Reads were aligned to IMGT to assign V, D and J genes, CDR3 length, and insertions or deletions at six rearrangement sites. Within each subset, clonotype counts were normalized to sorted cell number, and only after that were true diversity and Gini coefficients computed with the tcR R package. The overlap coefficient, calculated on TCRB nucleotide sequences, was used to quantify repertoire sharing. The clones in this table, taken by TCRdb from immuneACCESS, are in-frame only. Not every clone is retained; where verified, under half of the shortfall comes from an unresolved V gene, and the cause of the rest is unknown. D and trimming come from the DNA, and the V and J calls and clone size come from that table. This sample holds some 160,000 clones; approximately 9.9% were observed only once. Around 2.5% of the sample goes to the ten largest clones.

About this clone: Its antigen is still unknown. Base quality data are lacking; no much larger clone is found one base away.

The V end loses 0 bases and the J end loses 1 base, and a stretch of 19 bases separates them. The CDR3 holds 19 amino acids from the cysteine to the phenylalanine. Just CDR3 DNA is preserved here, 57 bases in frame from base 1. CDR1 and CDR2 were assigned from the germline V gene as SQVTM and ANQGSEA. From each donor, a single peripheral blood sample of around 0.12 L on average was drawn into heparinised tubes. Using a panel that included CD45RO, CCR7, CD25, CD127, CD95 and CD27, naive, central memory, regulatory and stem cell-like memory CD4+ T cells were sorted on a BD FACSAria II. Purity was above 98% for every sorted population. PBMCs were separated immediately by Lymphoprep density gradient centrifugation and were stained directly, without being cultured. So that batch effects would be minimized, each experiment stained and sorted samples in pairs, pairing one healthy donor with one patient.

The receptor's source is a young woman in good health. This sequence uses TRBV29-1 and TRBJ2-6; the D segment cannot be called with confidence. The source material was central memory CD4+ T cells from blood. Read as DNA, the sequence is TGCAGCGTTGAAGATTATCGCCAGGTCGTCCTTTCTGGGGCCAACGTCCTGACTTTC. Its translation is CSVEDYRQVVLSGANVLTF.